These 22 T cell receptor beta chains originate from one sample sequenced in a study of T cell responses to AZD1222 COVID-19 vaccine. Produced via immunoSEQ multiplex PCR; TCRdb's table is partial and in-frame only. The sample includes over 110,000 clones, roughly 93% of them seen just once. Sequenced here: peripheral blood, sampled 28 days after the second AZD1222 dose. The receptors were gathered from an adult who received the AZD1222 COVID-19 vaccine.

The chain's CDR3 is CASSQVPGLHNEKLFF. CDR3 in DNA: TGTGCCAGCAGTCAAGTACCGGGACTGCATAATGAAAAACTGTTTTTT. The rearrangement joins TRBV5-5 to TRBJ1-4; D might be TRBD1 (5 bases). The ends were cut back, 5 bases at V and 4 bases at J, with 18 bases in the middle. This CDR3 spans 16 amino acids. Germline CDR1 and CDR2: SGHKS and YYEKEE (reference sequence).

This chain uses TRBV29-1 with TRBJ1-2; D is undetermined. Germline CDR1 is SQVTM and CDR2 is ANQGSEA. Trimming pared 5 bases from V and 9 bases from J, leaving 13 bases between. The CDR3 contains 11 residues. CDR3: CSVLETPSYTF. For the CDR3, the DNA is TGCAGCGTTCTGGAAACACCGAGCTACACCTTC. The complete variable domain, with remaining parts taken from reference TRBV29-1 and TRBJ1-2, reads SAVISQKPSRDICQRGTSLTIQCQVDSQVTMMFWYRQQPGQSLTLIATANQGSEATYESGFVIDKFPISRPNLTFSTLTVSNMSPEDSSIYLCSVLETPSYTFGSGTRLTVV.

The CDR3 DNA reads as TGTGCCACCAGCAGAGTAAATCAGCCCCAGCATTTT. It codes for CATSRVNQPQHF. The chain is built from TRBV15 and TRBJ1-5; the D is unclear. From germline, CDR1 is LNHNV and CDR2 YYDKDF (reference sequence). Trimming left V 1 base short and J 4 bases short, with 2 bases between. The CDR3 has 12 amino acids.

V and J are TRBV9 and TRBJ2-3; 12 nucleotides line up with TRBD1. The CDR3 is 16 residues long. V shed 3 bases and J 4 bases; nucleotides not matched to a gene: 6. CDR1 is SGDLS, CDR2 YYNGEE, per germline. CDR3 in DNA: TGTGCCAGCAGCGCCTCCGGGACAGGGGGCTCAGATACGCAGTATTTT. Its translation is CASSASGTGGSDTQYF.

The V call is TRBV19, the J call TRBJ2-5, with D maybe TRBD1 (5 bases). The CDR3 has 14 residues. Germline assignment: CDR1 LNHDA and CDR2 SQIVND (reference sequence). Trimming left V 1 base short and J 2 bases short, with 8 bases between. CDR3 region: CASSIAQGQETQYF. The CDR3, as DNA: TGTGCCAGTAGTATAGCTCAGGGACAAGAGACCCAGTACTTC.

The V gene is TRBV12-2, the J gene TRBJ2-7; the table's D call of TRBD2 was not tested on the DNA. TRBV12-2 constitutes a pseudogene. The CDR3 length is 14 residues. The CDR3, as DNA: TGTGCAAGTCGCCCCCTCATGACTAGCAAAAAGCAGTACTTC. Translated: CASRPLMTSKKQYF.

A single count supports this clone. This chain joins TRBV27 and TRBJ2-6; D perhaps matches TRBD2 (5 bases). The CDR3 loop spans 17 amino acids. V gave up 3 bases and J gave up 3 bases, with 15 bases separating them. Per germline, CDR1 MNHEY and CDR2 SMNVEV (reference sequence). The DNA for the CDR3 is TGTGCCAGCAGTTTGGCGGGCAGGCTGAATGGGGCCAACGTCCTGACTTTC. Translation gives CASSLAGRLNGANVLTF.

The genes are TRBV24-1 and TRBJ2-3; TRBD1 aligns across 9 bases. The junction had 7 bases not matched to a gene; V was cut back by 5 bases and J by 5 bases. The CDR3 spans 15 residues. The germline V gene has CDR1 KGHDR and CDR2 SFDVKD. The CDR3 DNA follows: TGTGCCACCAGTGCGGGGACAGGGTGGGGAGATACGCAGTATTTT. It codes for CATSAGTGWGDTQYF.

V gene TRBV6-2 or TRBV6-3 combines with J gene TRBJ2-7; D is undetermined. The CDR3 is made up of 12 amino acids. Trimming cost V 6 bases and J 1 base, with 7 bases left between them. Germline V gene sequence: CDR1 MNHEY, CDR2 SVGEGT. The CDR3 nucleotides are TGTGCCAGCAGCCACGTATCCTACGAGCAGTACTTC. This encodes CASSHVSYEQYF.

The chain is built from TRBV7-8 and TRBJ1-5; TRBD1 matches at 8 bases. Germline V gives CDR1 SGHVS, CDR2 FQNEAQ. V lost 4 bases and J lost 5; bases outside the gene matches: 19. The CDR3 sequence is 19 residues long. CDR3 loop: CASSSEIYGQGRTYQPQHF. DNA for the CDR3: TGTGCCAGCAGCTCCGAAATTTATGGACAGGGAAGGACGTATCAGCCCCAGCATTTT.

The V call is TRBV7-2, the J call TRBJ1-4, with 7 positions matching TRBD1. V was pared by 0 bases and J by 7 bases, with 8 bases of the junction left unmatched. CDR3 length: 16 residues. Germline CDR1 and CDR2: SGHTA and FQGNSA. CDR3 nucleotides: TGTGCCAGCAGCTTAGCTGCCCCAGGGGGGGGTGAAAAACTGTTTTTT. It is translated as CASSLAAPGGGEKLFF.

The V and J genes are TRBV29-1 and TRBJ1-1, with a weak D call TRBD1 (6 bases). Germline CDR1 is SQVTM and CDR2 is ANQGSEA. V lost 4 bases to trimming and J lost 4 bases, with 13 bases between them. The CDR3 has 13 amino acids. The CDR3 is CSVARGHSTEAFF. CDR3 DNA sequence: TGCAGCGTTGCTCGGGGGCACAGCACTGAAGCTTTCTTT.

This clone was recorded only once. The chain recombines TRBV27 with TRBJ1-1; D is perhaps TRBD1 (6 bases). CDR1 and CDR2 (germline): MNHEY, SMNVEV (reference sequence). Trimming stripped 8 bases from V and 5 bases from J, with 18 bases between. This CDR3 has 14 residues. The CDR3 here is CASVRAQGGTEAFF. The CDR3 nucleotides are TGTGCCAGCGTCCGCGCACAGGGTGGAACTGAAGCTTTCTTT.

V is TRBV2 and J is TRBJ2-2, with a weak D call TRBD2 (5 bases). V dropped 3 bases and J dropped 1 base, with 9 bases sitting between them. Germline V gene data show CDR1 as SNHLY and CDR2 as FYNNEI. The CDR3 length is 15 residues. CDR3 residues: CASSDRTVNTGELFF. The CDR3 DNA sequence: TGTGCCAGCAGTGATAGGACTGTGAACACCGGGGAGCTGTTTTTT.

The chain employs TRBV6-2 or TRBV6-3 and TRBJ1-5; D is undetermined. The V end lost 0 bases, the J end lost 4 bases, and 13 bases lay between the germline ends. Germline V lookup: CDR1 MNHEY, CDR2 SVGEGT. The CDR3 has 16 residues. The CDR3 reads CASSYSPRRLNQPQHF. The CDR3 DNA follows: TGTGCCAGCAGTTACTCGCCCCGGAGGTTAAATCAGCCCCAGCATTTT.

The rearrangement joins TRBV11-2 to TRBJ2-1; 12 bases are shared with TRBD1. This CDR3 comprises 18 residues. Trimming cost V 3 bases and J 0 bases; bases outside gene matches: 6. In germline, CDR1 is SGHAT, CDR2 FQNNGV. Here the CDR3 reads CASSLGQGALSSYNEQFF. Here the CDR3 DNA reads TGTGCCAGCAGCTTGGGACAGGGGGCCCTAAGCTCCTACAATGAGCAGTTCTTC.

The V gene is TRBV12-2, the J gene TRBJ2-7; TRBD2 is the table's D call and was not checked against the DNA. TRBV12-2 is flagged as a pseudogene. The CDR3 loop spans 16 amino acids. The DNA of the CDR3 is TGTGCAAGTCGCTCCCCCGTCGGGGGGGTGCCGGGCGAGCAGTACTTC. It translates to CASRSPVGGVPGEQYF.

This sequence joins TRBV13 and TRBJ1-1; D perhaps matches TRBD1 (6 bases). The CDR3 is 17 residues long. Germline CDR1 PRHDT, CDR2 FYEKMQ (reference sequence). The V and J ends lost 5 bases and 7 bases respectively, with 26 bases between them. In DNA form, the CDR3 reads TGTGCCAGCAGCAATAGGGGGGAAAAGCTTGCCTCGAGTGAAGCTTTCTTT. It codes for CASSNRGEKLASSEAFF.

This chain joins TRBV3-1 (or the pseudogene TRBV3-2) and TRBJ1-3, with TRBD1 as a possible D gene (5 bases). Germline lookup yields CDR1 LGHDT and CDR2 YNNKEL (reference sequence). This CDR3 comprises 18 residues. V was clipped by 1 base and J by 0 bases, with 16 bases between them. CDR3 DNA sequence: TGTGCCAGCAGCCAAGGCCAAAACAGGTTGAGCTCTGGAAACACCATATATTTT. This codes for CASSQGQNRLSSGNTIYF.

The genes are TRBV18 and TRBJ1-4, with 7 bases matching TRBD1. The V segment lost 6 bases and the J segment 7 bases; nucleotides outside the gene matches: 5. Germline V gives CDR1 KGHSH, CDR2 LQKENI. The CDR3 is 13 residues long. In DNA form, the CDR3 reads TGTGCCAGCTCGGCCGGGACAGCTGAAAAACTGTTTTTT. As protein: CASSAGTAEKLFF.

The gene calls are TRBV18 and TRBJ1-4; D possibly corresponds to TRBD1 (6 bases). Trimming took 2 bases from V and 5 from J, leaving 12 bases between them. Per the germline V gene, CDR1 is KGHSH and CDR2 is LQKENI. The CDR3 runs 15 residues. CDR3 sequence (DNA): TGTGCCAGCTCACCAAGGGGACACGACAATGAAAAACTGTTTTTT. Protein product: CASSPRGHDNEKLFF.

V and J are TRBV27 and TRBJ2-7, with 11 bases matching TRBD2. CDR1 MNHEY and CDR2 SMNVEV come from the germline V gene (reference sequence). Germline trimming cut 4 bases from V and 4 bases from J; bases unmatched to any gene: 9. The CDR3 totals 16 residues. The CDR3 protein is CASSYAGTSGIYEQYV. CDR3 coding DNA: TGTGCCAGCAGTTACGCCGGGACTAGCGGTATTTACGAGCAGTACGTC.